Listed below are T cell receptor beta chains from one sample, sequenced in a study of response to subunit inactivated influenza vaccine. TCRdb analysed the RT-PCR reads with MiXCR anew, one entry per CDR3 protein. In the table there are 500,000 to 550,000 distinct CDR3 sequences, around 7.9% of which are singletons. The sample was PBMCs from blood, taken less than 30 months after vaccination. These receptors were taken from a man aged 45 to 70 who received an inactivated influenza vaccine. Both conserved end residues are part of each CDR3. Fields, in order: CDR3 DNA, CDR3 protein, V gene, D gene, clone size, J gene. A D gene is named only where the DNA matches it firmly. Some rows have no size entry. The others give once, few or many, or a class for an expanded clone.

TGCAGCGTTGGTGATCCGCGTGGCAACACCGGGGAGCTGTTTTTT	CSVGDPRGNTGELFF	TRBV29-1	NA	many	TRBJ2-2
TGCAGTGCGCCGGGACTAGCGTACGAGCAGTACTTC	CSAPGLAYEQYF	TRBV20-1	TRBD2	many	TRBJ2-7
TGCAGCGCCGGGGACCCTAACACTGAAGCTTTCTTT	CSAGDPNTEAFF	TRBV29-1	NA	few	TRBJ1-1
TGTGCCAGCCCTAGGGTTAGCGGGAACACCGGGGAGCTGTTTTTT	CASPRVSGNTGELFF	TRBV6-1	NA	few	TRBJ2-2
TGCAGCGTTGAGCGGAACAATGAGCAGTTCTTC	CSVERNNEQFF	TRBV29-1	NA	NA	TRBJ2-1
TGTGCCAGCAGCCCCGTGCCTTCTATTGAGCAGTTCTTC	CASSPVPSIEQFF	TRBV9	NA	many	TRBJ2-1
TGTGCCAGCAGTTCGGGGCGGGGCAGGTACAATGAGCAGTTCTTC	CASSSGRGRYNEQFF	TRBV27	NA	NA	TRBJ2-1
TGTGCCAGCAGTCCAAAAGGGAGGGGAATGGGCTACACCTTC	CASSPKGRGMGYTF	TRBV12-3/TRBV12-4	NA	many	TRBJ1-2
TGCAGTGCTAGCGATCCGGGACTAGCGGGGGTTTTGAACACCGGGGAGCTGTTTTTT	CSASDPGLAGVLNTGELFF	TRBV20-1	TRBD2	many	TRBJ2-2
TGCGCCAGCAGCCAAGATAGAGAGACAAATGAAAAACTGTTTTTT	CASSQDRETNEKLFF	TRBV4-1	NA	NA	TRBJ1-4
TGTGCCAGCAGTTACTCCCCACTAGCGGGGGACTACGAGCAGTACTTC	CASSYSPLAGDYEQYF	TRBV6-5	TRBD2	few	TRBJ2-7
TGTGCCAGCAGCCCCCCTCTAGGACAGGGGGGCACTGAAGCTTTCTTT	CASSPPLGQGGTEAFF	TRBV6-1	TRBD1	many	TRBJ1-1
TGTGCCAGCAAAAGGGACGCCACCTACAATGAGCAGTTCTTC	CASKRDATYNEQFF	TRBV12-3/TRBV12-4	NA	NA	TRBJ2-1
TGCAGTGCTAGTAGCCTAGCGGGAGGCGGGGAGCAGTTCTTC	CSASSLAGGGEQFF	TRBV20-1	TRBD2	NA	TRBJ2-1
TGTGCCAGCAGCCCCGGACGGGCCCAGAATCAAGAGACCCAGTACTTC	CASSPGRAQNQETQYF	TRBV5-6	NA	NA	TRBJ2-5
TGTGCCAGCAGATCCGCTAGCGCCCAGGGGGTAAATGAGCAGTTCTTC	CASRSASAQGVNEQFF	TRBV3-1	NA	many	TRBJ2-1
TGCAGCGTGCGCGGGACACTCTGGGGAGAGACCCAGTACTTC	CSVRGTLWGETQYF	TRBV29-1	NA	few	TRBJ2-5
TGTGCCAGCAGCTTAGCCCGGCCGCGCGGGTCGTACGGAGCTGGGGAGCTGTTTTTT	CASSLARPRGSYGAGELFF	TRBV13	NA	NA	TRBJ2-2
TGTGCCAGCAGTGAATGGGAGAAGGGGCCAAATTTT	CASSEWEKGPNF	TRBV25-1	NA	many	TRBJ2-3
TGCGCCAGCAGCAGCGGCCCCCTGAACAGGGGGACCGGGGAGCTGTTTTTT	CASSSGPLNRGTGELFF	TRBV5-1	TRBD1	few	TRBJ2-2
TGTGCCAGCAAGCGTCACTCCGGGACTAGCGGGGTCTGGGAGCAGTTCTTC	CASKRHSGTSGVWEQFF	TRBV5-8	TRBD2	few	TRBJ2-1
TGTGCCAGCAGCTGGGGGAAAGATACGCAGTATTTT	CASSWGKDTQYF	TRBV7-2	NA	many	TRBJ2-3
TGTGCCAGCAGCGCGGGGTGGGTCAATCAGCCCCAGCATTTT	CASSAGWVNQPQHF	TRBV9	NA	many	TRBJ1-5
TGTGCCAGCAGTGACTCGAATGCCGGAGTCTATGGCTACACCTTC	CASSDSNAGVYGYTF	TRBV6-4	NA	few	TRBJ1-2
TGTGCCAGTAGTATGGGCCCAGGGACCTACGAGCAGTACTTC	CASSMGPGTYEQYF	TRBV19	NA	many	TRBJ2-7
TGCGCCAGCAGCTTCAGGGGGTCTAGGATAGCAGATACGCAGTATTTT	CASSFRGSRIADTQYF	TRBV5-1	TRBD1	NA	TRBJ2-3
TGCGCCAGCAGCGGGACGGATCAGTCAGGGCAGTACTTC	CASSGTDQSGQYF	TRBV5-1	NA	NA	TRBJ2-7
TGTGCCTGGATGCCTAAAGATTGGCAAGAGACCCAGTACTTC	CAWMPKDWQETQYF	TRBV30	NA	few	TRBJ2-5
TGTGCCAGCAGTTTTCTTCAGGGGGCGGGCCAAGAGACCCAGTACTTC	CASSFLQGAGQETQYF	TRBV28	TRBD1	many	TRBJ2-5
TGCGCCAGCAGCCAGCCGTACGGGGAGCAGTACTTC	CASSQPYGEQYF	TRBV4-1	NA	many	TRBJ2-7
TGCAGTGCTAGACCTTTGGGGACCCTCTTTTGGGACTATGGCTACACCTTC	CSARPLGTLFWDYGYTF	TRBV20-1	NA	many	TRBJ1-2
TGTGCCACCAGACTAGCGGGAGTTGGAGATACGCAGTATTTT	CATRLAGVGDTQYF	TRBV10-3	TRBD2	many	TRBJ2-3
TGCAGTGCTAGAGAGCGGGGGGCCTACGAGCAGTACTTC	CSARERGAYEQYF	TRBV20-1	TRBD2	NA	TRBJ2-7
TGTGCCAGTAGTAGGGATGAGCGGGCTGCCTACAATGAGCAGTTCTTC	CASSRDERAAYNEQFF	TRBV19	NA	NA	TRBJ2-1
TGTGCCAGCAGCTTAGCGCACGGGGCGCCTGAGCAGTTCTTC	CASSLAHGAPEQFF	TRBV7-9	NA	few	TRBJ2-1
TGTGCCAGCAGGGCAGTGAACACTGAAGCTTTCTTT	CASRAVNTEAFF	TRBV12-3/TRBV12-4	NA	many	TRBJ1-1
TGCAGCGTTGCGGGACAGTCGACGACTGAAGCTTTCTTT	CSVAGQSTTEAFF	TRBV29-1	TRBD1	many	TRBJ1-1
TGTGCCAGCAGCCGTACCTCTGGTAGCCGCGGCTACACCTTC	CASSRTSGSRGYTF	TRBV7-2	NA	NA	TRBJ1-2
TGCAGTGCTAAGCGGCCTACCTACAATGAGCAGTTCTTC	CSAKRPTYNEQFF	TRBV20-1	NA	many	TRBJ2-1
TGTGCCAGCAGCTTAGCGGACAGGGCTAACTATGGCTACACCTTC	CASSLADRANYGYTF	TRBV7-2	TRBD1	few	TRBJ1-2
TGTGCCAGCAGTTACTCGAAAACGGACAGGTTCCACTTC	CASSYSKTDRFHF	TRBV6-2/TRBV6-3	TRBD1	many	TRBJ2-5
TGTGCCAGCAGCTTTGGAGGGGGCGAGGCAGATACGCAGTATTTT	CASSFGGGEADTQYF	TRBV7-9	NA	many	TRBJ2-3
TGTGCCACCAGTGATTTGCGACTAGCGGGCCTCTCCTACGAGCAGTACTTC	CATSDLRLAGLSYEQYF	TRBV24-1	TRBD2	NA	TRBJ2-7
TGCGCCAGCAGCCGCGGACAGGGTCTTTGGGAGACCCAGTACTTC	CASSRGQGLWETQYF	TRBV4-1	TRBD1	NA	TRBJ2-5
TGCAGTGCTAGAGATTCAGACAAACACACTGAAGCTTTCTTT	CSARDSDKHTEAFF	TRBV20-1	NA	few	TRBJ1-1
TGTGCCAGCAAGAGTGTGGAGGGGAATGAGCAGTTCTTC	CASKSVEGNEQFF	TRBV27	NA	many	TRBJ2-1
TGCAGTGCTAGATCGCTAAACCCAGCTACGCAGTATTTT	CSARSLNPATQYF	TRBV20-1	NA	NA	TRBJ2-3
TGCGCCAGCAGCTTGAAGCCCCTGGGTGAGCAGTTCTTC	CASSLKPLGEQFF	TRBV5-1	NA	NA	TRBJ2-1
TGTGCCAGCCAACTAGCGGCCAAGAGTTTTCGGTTCTTC	CASQLAAKSFRFF	TRBV12-3/TRBV12-4	TRBD2	few	TRBJ2-1
TGCGCCAGCAGCCAAGGACTAGCGGAGCGCTCCTACAATGAGCAGTTCTTC	CASSQGLAERSYNEQFF	TRBV4-3	TRBD2	NA	TRBJ2-1
TGTGCCAGCAGCTTAGGGCAGAGGGGGACCCAGTACTTC	CASSLGQRGTQYF	TRBV7-2	NA	many	TRBJ2-5
TGCGCCAGCAGTGAGTATTCAGGGGGCGCCTACGAGCAGTACTTC	CASSEYSGGAYEQYF	TRBV10-2	TRBD1	NA	TRBJ2-7
TGTGCCAGCAGCTTGGAGGGGGACACAGATACGCAGTATTTT	CASSLEGDTDTQYF	TRBV5-5	NA	NA	TRBJ2-3
TGCGCCAGCAGCGGCCGGGGACATACGTACGAGCAGTACTTC	CASSGRGHTYEQYF	TRBV5-1	NA	NA	TRBJ2-7
TGCAGTGCTAGGACCGGGACACCCAAAAACATTCAGTACTTC	CSARTGTPKNIQYF	TRBV20-1	NA	NA	TRBJ2-4
TGCAGTGCTAGAGATATAATAGCGGGAGCTGAGACCCAGTACTTC	CSARDIIAGAETQYF	TRBV20-1	TRBD2	NA	TRBJ2-5
TGCAGTGCCACCGGACTAGCGGAGGGAAGTCAAGCTGGGGATGAGCAGTTCTTC	CSATGLAEGSQAGDEQFF	TRBV20-1	TRBD2	many	TRBJ2-1
TGCAGTGCTAGAGATGGGGACAGGGGCAGATCACCCCTCCACTTT	CSARDGDRGRSPLHF	TRBV20-1	TRBD1	NA	TRBJ1-6